This TCR beta chain appears in the sequencing data of a study of blood T cell repertoires in COVID-19. Study as a whole: Both acute and convalescent COVID-19 samples were obtained from the United States, Italy and Spain. Nucleic acid was either cDNA or gDNA, and it came from T cells, B-cell-depleted T cells, or PBMCs.

V lost 3 bases and J 1 base, leaving 9 bases between the germline ends. This CDR3 spans 14 amino acids. Germline V CDR1 and CDR2: LNHDA, SQIVND (reference sequence). How the authors handled the data: For nucleated cells, counts were estimated from reference gene primer amplification. Sequenced by immunoSEQ multiplex PCR; TCRdb stores in-frame clones only, minus some. The D gene and trimming were derived from the DNA, and the V and J assignments and clone size from that table. This sample carries around 260,000 clones, roughly 90% of them seen once, and the ten largest clones take about 0.64%. This clonotype was obtained from a human donor in a cohort sampled during active COVID-19. Source material: peripheral blood. The genes are TRBV19 and TRBJ1-1; the D is unclear. Here the CDR3 DNA reads TGTGCCAGTAGTATGCTCCCAGGGAACACTGAAGCTTTCTTT. Amino acids: CASSMLPGNTEAFF.